Below, one T cell receptor (beta chain) is given with its context. What it binds is not known. This sample includes further DNA sequences coding for the same CDR3. These data originate in a study of early stage breast cancer tumors. For the study at large: The ER+/PR+/HER2- tumors included 7 or 8 ductal and four lobular carcinomas. Overall study findings and caveats: Commonly generated sequences made up most enriched TCRB sequences shared between patients.

Using immunoSEQ multiplex PCR, the repertoire was profiled, and TCRdb retains in-frame clones only, with some absent. The table lists 20,000 to 25,000 clones, approximately 80% of them singletons. V trimming: 6 bases; J trimming: 4 bases; junction bases outside the gene matches: 6. The CDR3 runs 14 residues. Germline-derived CDR1 and CDR2 are SEHNR and FQNEAQ (reference sequence). Sequencing used blood. The chain couples TRBV7-9 to TRBJ2-3, with 8 bases lining up with TRBD1. The sequence was collected from a person between 55 and 69 years old with breast cancer. The CDR3 bases are TGTGCCAGCAGTGACAGGGGCGGTCCAGATACGCAGTATTTT. It is translated as CASSDRGGPDTQYF.